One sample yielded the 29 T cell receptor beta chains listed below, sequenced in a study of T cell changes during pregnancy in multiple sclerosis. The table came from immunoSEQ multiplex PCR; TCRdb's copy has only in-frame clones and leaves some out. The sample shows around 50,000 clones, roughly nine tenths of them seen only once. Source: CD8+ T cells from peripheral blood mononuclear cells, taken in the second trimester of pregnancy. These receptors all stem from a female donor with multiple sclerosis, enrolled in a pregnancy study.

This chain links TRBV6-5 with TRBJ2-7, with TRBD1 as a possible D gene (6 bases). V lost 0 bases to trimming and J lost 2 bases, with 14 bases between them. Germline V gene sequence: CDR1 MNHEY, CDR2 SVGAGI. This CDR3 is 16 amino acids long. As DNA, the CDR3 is TGTGCCAGCAGTTACTCATTTGGGGGCCGGACCTACGAGCAGTACTTC. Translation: CASSYSFGGRTYEQYF.

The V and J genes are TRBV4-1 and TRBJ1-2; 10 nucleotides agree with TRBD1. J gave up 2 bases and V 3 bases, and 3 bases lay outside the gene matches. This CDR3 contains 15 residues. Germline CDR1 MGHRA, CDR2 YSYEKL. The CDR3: CASSQGTGANYGYTF. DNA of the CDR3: TGCGCCAGCAGCCAGGGGACAGGGGCGAACTATGGCTACACCTTC.

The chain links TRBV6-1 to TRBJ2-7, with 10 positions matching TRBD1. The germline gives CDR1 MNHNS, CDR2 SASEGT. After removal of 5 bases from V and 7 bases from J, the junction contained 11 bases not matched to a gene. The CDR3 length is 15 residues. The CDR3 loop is CASSLPTGGIDEQYF. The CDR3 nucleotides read TGTGCCAGCAGTTTACCGACAGGGGGCATTGATGAGCAGTACTTC.

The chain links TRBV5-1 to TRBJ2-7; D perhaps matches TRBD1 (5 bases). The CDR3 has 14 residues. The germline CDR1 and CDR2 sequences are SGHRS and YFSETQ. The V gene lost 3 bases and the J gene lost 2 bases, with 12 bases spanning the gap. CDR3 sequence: CASSSTETPYEQYF. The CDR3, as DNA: TGCGCCAGCAGCTCGACAGAGACCCCCTACGAGCAGTACTTC.

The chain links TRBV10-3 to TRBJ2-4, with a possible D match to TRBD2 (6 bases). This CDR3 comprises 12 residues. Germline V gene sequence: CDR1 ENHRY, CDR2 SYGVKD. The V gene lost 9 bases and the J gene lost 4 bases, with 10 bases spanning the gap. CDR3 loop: CAITSGKNIQYF. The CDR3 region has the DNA TGTGCCATAACGAGCGGGAAAAACATTCAGTACTTC.

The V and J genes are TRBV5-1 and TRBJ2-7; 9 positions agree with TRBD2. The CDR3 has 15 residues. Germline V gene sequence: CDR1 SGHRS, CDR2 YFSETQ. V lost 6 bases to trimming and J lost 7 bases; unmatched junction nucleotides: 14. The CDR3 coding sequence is TGCGCCAGCACCCCAGCACCCGGGACTAGCTATGAGCAGTACTTC. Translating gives CASTPAPGTSYEQYF. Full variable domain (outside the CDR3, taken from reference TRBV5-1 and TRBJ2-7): KAGVTQTPRYLIKTRGQQVTLSCSPISGHRSVSWYQQTPGQGLQFLFEYFSETQRNKGNFPGRFSGRQFSNSRSEMNVSTLELGDSALYLCASTPAPGTSYEQYFGPGTRLTVT.

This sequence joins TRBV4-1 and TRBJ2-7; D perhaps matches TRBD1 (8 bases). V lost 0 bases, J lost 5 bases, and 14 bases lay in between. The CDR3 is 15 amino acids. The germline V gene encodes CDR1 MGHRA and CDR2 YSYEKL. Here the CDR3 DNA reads TGCGCCAGCAGCCAAGATGCACAGGGGGGGGACGAGCAGTACTTC. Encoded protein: CASSQDAQGGDEQYF.

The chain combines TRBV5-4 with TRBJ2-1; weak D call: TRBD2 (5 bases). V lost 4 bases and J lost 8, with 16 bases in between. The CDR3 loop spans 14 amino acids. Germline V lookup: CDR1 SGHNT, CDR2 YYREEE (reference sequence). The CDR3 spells CASSKLGPRDEQFF. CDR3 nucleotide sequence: TGTGCCAGCAGCAAACTAGGGCCCCGCGATGAGCAGTTCTTC.

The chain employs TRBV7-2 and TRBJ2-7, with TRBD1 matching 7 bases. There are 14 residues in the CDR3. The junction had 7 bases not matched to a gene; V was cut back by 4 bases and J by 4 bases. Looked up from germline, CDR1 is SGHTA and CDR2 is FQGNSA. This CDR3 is CASSSPDRAYEQYF. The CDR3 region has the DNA TGTGCCAGCAGCTCACCCGACAGGGCTTACGAGCAGTACTTC.

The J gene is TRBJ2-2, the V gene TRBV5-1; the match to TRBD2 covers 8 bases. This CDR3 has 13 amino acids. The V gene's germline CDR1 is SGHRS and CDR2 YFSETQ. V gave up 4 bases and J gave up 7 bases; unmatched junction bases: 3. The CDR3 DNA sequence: TGCGCCAGCAGCCCGGGAGGGGTCGGGGAGCTGTTTTTT. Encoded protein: CASSPGGVGELFF.

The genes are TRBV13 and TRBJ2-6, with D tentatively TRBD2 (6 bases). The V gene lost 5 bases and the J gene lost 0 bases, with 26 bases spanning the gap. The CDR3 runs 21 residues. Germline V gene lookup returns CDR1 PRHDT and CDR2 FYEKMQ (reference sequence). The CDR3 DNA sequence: TGTGCCAGCAGCCCCTATAGCGATTGGGGGAGGAGGTCCTCTGGGGCCAACGTCCTGACTTTC. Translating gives CASSPYSDWGRRSSGANVLTF.

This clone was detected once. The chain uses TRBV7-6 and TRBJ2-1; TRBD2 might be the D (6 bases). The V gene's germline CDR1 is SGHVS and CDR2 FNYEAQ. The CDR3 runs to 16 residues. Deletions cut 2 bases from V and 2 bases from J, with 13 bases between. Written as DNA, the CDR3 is TGTGCCAGCAGCTTACAAAGAGGACTAACCTACAATGAGCAGTTCTTC. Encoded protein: CASSLQRGLTYNEQFF.

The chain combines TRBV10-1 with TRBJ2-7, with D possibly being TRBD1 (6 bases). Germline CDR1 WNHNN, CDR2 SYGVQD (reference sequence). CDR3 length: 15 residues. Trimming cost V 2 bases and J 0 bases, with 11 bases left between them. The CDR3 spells CASSEQGNGSYEQYF. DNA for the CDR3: TGCGCCAGCAGTGAGCAGGGGAATGGCTCCTACGAGCAGTACTTC.

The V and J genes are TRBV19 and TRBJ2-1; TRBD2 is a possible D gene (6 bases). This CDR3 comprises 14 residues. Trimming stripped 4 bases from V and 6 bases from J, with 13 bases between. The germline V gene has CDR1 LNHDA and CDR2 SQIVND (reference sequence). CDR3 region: CASSTGPAGNEQFF. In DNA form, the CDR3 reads TGTGCCAGTAGTACCGGACCAGCGGGCAATGAGCAGTTCTTC. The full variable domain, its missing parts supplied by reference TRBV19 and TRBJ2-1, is DGGITQSPKYLFRKEGQNVTLSCEQNLNHDAMYWYRQDPGQGLRLIYYSQIVNDFQKGDIAEGYSVSREKKESFPLTVTSAQKNPTAFYLCASSTGPAGNEQFFGPGTRLTVL.

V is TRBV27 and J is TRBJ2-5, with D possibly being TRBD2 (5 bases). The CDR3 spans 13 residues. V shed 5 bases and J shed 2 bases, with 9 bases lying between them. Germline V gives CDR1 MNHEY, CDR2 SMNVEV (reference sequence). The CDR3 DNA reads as TGTGCCAGCAGTCCGGGATCTCAAGAGACCCAGTACTTC. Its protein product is CASSPGSQETQYF.

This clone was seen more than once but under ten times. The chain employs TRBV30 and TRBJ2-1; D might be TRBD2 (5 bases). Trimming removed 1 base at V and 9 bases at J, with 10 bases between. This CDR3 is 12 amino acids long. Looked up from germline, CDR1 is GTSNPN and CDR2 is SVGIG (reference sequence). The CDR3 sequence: CAWSALGSEQFF. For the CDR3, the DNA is TGTGCCTGGAGTGCACTAGGTAGTGAGCAGTTCTTC.

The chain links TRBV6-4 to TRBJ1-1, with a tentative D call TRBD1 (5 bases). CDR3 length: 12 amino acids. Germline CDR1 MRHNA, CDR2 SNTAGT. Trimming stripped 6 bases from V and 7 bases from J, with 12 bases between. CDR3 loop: CASSDTGGEAFF. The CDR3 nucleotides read TGTGCCAGCAGCGATACAGGCGGTGAAGCTTTCTTT.

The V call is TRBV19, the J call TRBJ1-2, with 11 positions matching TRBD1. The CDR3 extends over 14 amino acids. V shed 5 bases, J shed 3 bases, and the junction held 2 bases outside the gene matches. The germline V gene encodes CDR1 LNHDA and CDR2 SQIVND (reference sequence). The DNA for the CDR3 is TGTGCCAGTAGTCCGGGACAGGGGGACTATGGCTACACCTTC. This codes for CASSPGQGDYGYTF.

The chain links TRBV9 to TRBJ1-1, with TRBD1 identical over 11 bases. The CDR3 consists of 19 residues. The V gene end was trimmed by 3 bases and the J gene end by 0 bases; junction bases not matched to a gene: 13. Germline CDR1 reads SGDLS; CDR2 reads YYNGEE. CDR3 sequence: CASSAGSRDRGEMNTEAFF. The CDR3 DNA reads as TGTGCCAGCAGCGCCGGCAGCAGGGACAGGGGGGAGATGAACACTGAAGCTTTCTTT.

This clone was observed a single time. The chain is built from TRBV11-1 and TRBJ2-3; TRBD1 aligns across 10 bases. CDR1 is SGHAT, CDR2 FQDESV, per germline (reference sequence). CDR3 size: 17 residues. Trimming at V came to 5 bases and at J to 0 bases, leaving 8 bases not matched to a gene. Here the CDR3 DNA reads TGTGCCAGCAGCCCCACCTGGACAGGGGGGAGCACAGATACGCAGTATTTT. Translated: CASSPTWTGGSTDTQYF.

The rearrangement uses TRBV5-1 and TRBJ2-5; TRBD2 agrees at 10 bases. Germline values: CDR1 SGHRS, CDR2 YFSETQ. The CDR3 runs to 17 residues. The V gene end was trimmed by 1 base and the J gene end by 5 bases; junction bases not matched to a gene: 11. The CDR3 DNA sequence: TGCGCCAGCAGCTTGTCGGGACTAGCGACCTCCATTGAGACCCAGTACTTC. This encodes CASSLSGLATSIETQYF. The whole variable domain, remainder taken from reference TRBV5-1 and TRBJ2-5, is KAGVTQTPRYLIKTRGQQVTLSCSPISGHRSVSWYQQTPGQGLQFLFEYFSETQRNKGNFPGRFSGRQFSNSRSEMNVSTLELGDSALYLCASSLSGLATSIETQYFGPGTRLLVL.

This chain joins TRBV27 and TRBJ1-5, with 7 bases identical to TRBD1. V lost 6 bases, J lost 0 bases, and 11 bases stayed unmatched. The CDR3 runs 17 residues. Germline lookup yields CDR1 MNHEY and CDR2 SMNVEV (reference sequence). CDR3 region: CASSTARDSFSNQPQHF. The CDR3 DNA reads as TGTGCCAGCAGCACAGCCCGGGACAGTTTTAGCAATCAGCCCCAGCATTTT.

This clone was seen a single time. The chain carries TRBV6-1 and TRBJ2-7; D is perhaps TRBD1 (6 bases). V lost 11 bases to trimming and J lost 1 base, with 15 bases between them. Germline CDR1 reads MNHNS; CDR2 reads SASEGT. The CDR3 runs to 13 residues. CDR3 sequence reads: CASSSDRSYEQYF. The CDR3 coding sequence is TGTGCCTCCTCCTCGGACAGATCCTACGAGCAGTACTTC.

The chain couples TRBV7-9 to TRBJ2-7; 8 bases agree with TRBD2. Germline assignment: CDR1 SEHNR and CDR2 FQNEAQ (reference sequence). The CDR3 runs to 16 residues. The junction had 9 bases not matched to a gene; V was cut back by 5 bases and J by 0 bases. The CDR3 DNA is TGTGCCAGCAGCCGAATATACGGGGGGGGCTCCTACGAGCAGTACTTC. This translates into CASSRIYGGGSYEQYF.

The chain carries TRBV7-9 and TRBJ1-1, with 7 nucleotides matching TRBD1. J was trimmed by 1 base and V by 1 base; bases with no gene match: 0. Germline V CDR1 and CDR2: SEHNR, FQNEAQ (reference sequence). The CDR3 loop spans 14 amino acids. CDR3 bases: TGTGCCAGCAGCTTAGGGACAGGGAACACTGAAGCTTTCTTT. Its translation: CASSLGTGNTEAFF.

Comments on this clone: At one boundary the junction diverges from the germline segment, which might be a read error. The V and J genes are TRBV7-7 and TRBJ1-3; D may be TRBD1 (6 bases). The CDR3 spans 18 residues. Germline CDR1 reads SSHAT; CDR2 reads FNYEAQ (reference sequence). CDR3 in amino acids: CASTGGPIGRSGGNTIYF. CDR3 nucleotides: TGTGCTAGCACGGGGGGGCCAATCGGGCGGTCGGGAGGAAACACCATATATTTT.

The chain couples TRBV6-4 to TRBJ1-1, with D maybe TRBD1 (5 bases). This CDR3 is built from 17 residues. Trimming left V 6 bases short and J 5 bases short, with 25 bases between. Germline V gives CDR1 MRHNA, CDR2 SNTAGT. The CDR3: CASREFGDGGEGTEAFF. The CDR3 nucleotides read TGTGCCAGCAGGGAGTTTGGCGACGGGGGTGAGGGGACTGAAGCTTTCTTT.

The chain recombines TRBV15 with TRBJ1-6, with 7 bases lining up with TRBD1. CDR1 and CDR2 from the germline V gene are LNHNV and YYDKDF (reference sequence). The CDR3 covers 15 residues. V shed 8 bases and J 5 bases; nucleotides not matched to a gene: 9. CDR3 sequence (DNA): TGTGCCACCGGTATGTCGGGACAGCATAATTCACCCCTCCACTTT. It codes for CATGMSGQHNSPLHF.

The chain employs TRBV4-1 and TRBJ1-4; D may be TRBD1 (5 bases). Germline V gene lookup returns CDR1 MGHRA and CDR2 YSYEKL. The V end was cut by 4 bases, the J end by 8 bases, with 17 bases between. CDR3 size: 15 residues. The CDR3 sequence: CASSRHTDTYEKLFF. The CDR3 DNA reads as TGCGCCAGCAGCCGACACACGGACACATACGAAAAACTGTTTTTT.